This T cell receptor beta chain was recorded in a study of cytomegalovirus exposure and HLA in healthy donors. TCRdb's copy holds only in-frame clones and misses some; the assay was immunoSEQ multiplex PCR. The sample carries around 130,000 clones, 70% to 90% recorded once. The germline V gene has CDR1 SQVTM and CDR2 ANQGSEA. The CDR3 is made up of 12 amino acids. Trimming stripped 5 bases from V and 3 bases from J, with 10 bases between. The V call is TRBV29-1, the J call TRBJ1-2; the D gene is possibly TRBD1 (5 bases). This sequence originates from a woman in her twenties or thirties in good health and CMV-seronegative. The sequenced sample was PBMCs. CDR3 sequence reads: CSVRRGDYGYTF. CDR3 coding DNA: TGCAGCGTTAGGAGGGGCGACTATGGCTACACCTTC.